The following is a T cell receptor beta chain sequence with its context. PCR was performed a second time for about 7 to 11 cycles using a sample-barcoded 5' primer and a J-beta primer mix. TCRdb processed the 5' RACE reads anew with MiXCR; each CDR3 protein has one entry. The sample has under 2,000,000 distinct CDR3 sequences; 40% to 55% are singletons. V lost 4 bases, J lost 5 bases, and 9 bases stayed unmatched. Germline CDR1 and CDR2: MDHEN and SYDVKM. CDR3 length: 15 amino acids. The data originate from a study of blood T cells in healthy people across ages. This TCR came from a middle-aged woman in good health. Sequencing input: blood. The chain has TRBV28 and TRBJ2-5; 8 bases map to TRBD2. In nucleotides, the CDR3 is TGTGCCAGCAGTTCCCCTAGCGGGCGTGTGGAGACCCAGTACTTC. Its protein is CASSSPSGRVETQYF.